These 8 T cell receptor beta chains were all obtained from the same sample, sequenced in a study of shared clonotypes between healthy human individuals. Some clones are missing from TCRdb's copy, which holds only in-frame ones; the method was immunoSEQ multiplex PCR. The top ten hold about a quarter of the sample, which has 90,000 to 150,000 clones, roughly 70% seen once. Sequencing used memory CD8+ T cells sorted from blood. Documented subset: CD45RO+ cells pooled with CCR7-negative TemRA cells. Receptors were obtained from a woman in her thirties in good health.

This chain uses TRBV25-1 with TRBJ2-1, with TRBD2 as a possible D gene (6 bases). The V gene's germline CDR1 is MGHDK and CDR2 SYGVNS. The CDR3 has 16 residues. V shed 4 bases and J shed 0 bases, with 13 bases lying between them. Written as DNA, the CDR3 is TGTGCCAGCAGTGCAAAAACTAGCTCCTCCTACAATGAGCAGTTCTTC. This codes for CASSAKTSSSYNEQFF.

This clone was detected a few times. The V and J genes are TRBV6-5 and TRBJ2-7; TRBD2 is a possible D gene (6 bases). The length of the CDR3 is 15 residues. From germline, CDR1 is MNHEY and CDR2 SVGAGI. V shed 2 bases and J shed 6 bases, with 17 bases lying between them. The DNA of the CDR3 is TGTGCCAGCAGTTACCCTAACGGGAGCCCCTCCGAGCAGTACTTC. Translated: CASSYPNGSPSEQYF.

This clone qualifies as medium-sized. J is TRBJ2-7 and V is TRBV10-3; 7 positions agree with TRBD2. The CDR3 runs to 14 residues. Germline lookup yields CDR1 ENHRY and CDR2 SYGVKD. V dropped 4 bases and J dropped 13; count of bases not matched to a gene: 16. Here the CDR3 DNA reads TGTGCCATCAGTGGCCGAGAGGGGCTAGCGGTCTCATACTTC. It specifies CAISGREGLAVSYF.

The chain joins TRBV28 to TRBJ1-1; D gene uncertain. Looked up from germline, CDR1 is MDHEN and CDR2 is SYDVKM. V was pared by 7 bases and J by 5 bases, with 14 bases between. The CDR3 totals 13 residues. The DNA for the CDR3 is TGTGCCAGCACTTCGACACCGTCAACTGAAGCTTTCTTT. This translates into CASTSTPSTEAFF.

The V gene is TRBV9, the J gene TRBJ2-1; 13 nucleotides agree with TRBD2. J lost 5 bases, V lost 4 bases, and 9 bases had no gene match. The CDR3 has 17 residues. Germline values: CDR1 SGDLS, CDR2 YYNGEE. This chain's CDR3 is CASSLGTSGISDNEQFF. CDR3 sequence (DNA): TGTGCCAGCAGCTTGGGGACTAGCGGGATTTCTGACAATGAGCAGTTCTTC.

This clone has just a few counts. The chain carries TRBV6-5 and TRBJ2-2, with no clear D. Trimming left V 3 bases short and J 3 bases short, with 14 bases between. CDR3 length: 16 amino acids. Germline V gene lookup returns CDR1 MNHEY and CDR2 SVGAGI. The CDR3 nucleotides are TGTGCCAGCAGTTATGGTATAAGGGTTGACACCGGGGAGCTGTTTTTT. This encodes CASSYGIRVDTGELFF.

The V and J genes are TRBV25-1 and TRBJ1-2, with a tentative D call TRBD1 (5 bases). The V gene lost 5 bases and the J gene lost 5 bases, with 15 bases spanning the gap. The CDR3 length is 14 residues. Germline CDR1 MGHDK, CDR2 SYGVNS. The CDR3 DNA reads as TGTGCCAGCAGTCCCCAAGGGGACCCGTATGGCTACACCTTC. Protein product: CASSPQGDPYGYTF.

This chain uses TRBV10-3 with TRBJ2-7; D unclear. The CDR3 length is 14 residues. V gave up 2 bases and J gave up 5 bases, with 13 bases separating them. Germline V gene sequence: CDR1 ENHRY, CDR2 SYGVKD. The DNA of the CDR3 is TGTGCCATCAGTGAGCTGGGAATGAACAACGAGCAGTACTTC. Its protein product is CAISELGMNNEQYF.